This record looks at one T cell receptor beta chain sequence and its context. This sample stems from a study of control samples from healthy donors and cancer patients. Data came from immunoSEQ multiplex PCR; TCRdb stores just in-frame clones and leaves some out. The table lists under 300,000 clones, approximately 80% of them singletons. The junction had 3 bases not matched to a gene; V was cut back by 0 bases and J by 3 bases. The CDR3 runs 15 residues. CDR1 is SGHRS, CDR2 YFSETQ, per germline. The TCR originated in a woman aged 55-69 years with lung cancer. The sequencing input was PBMCs. The rearrangement joins TRBV5-1 to TRBJ1-1; 9 bases are shared with TRBD1. CDR3 protein: CASSLDRTGDTEAFF. CDR3 in DNA: TGCGCCAGCAGCTTGGATCGGACAGGGGACACTGAAGCTTTCTTT.